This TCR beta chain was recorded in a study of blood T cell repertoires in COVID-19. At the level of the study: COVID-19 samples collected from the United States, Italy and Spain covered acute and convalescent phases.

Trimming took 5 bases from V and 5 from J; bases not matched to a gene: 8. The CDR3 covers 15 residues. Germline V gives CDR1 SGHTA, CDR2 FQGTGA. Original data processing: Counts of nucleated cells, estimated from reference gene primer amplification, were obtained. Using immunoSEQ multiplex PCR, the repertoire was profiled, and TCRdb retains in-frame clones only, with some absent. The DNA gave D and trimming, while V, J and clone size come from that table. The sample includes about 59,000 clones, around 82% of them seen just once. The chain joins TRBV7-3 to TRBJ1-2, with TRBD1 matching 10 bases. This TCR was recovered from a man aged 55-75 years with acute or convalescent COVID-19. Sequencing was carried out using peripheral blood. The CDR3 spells CASSTKKGQGYGYTF. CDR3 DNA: TGTGCCAGCAGCACAAAAAAGGGACAGGGGTATGGCTACACCTTC. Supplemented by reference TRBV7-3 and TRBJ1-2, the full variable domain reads GAGVSQTPSNKVTEKGKYVELRCDPISGHTALYWYRQSLGQGPEFLIYFQGTGAADDSGLPNDRFFAVRPEGSVSTLKIQRTERGDSAVYLCASSTKKGQGYGYTFGSGTRLTVV.